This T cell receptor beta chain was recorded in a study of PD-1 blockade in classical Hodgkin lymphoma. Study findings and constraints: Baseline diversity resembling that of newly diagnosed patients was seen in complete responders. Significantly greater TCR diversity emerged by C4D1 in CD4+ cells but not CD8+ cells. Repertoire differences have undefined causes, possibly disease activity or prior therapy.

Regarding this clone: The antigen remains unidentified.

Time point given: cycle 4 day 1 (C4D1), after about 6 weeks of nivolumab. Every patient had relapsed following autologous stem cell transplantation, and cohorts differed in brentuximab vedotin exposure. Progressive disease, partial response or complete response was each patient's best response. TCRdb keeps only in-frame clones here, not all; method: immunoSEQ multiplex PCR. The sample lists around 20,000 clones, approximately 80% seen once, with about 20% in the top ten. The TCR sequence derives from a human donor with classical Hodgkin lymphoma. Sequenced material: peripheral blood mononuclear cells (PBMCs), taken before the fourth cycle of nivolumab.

The CDR3 reads CASSYPTSGKETQYF. The CDR3 DNA is TGTGCCAGCAGTTACCCGACTAGCGGGAAAGAGACCCAGTACTTC. This chain links TRBV6-5 with TRBJ2-5; 11 bases are shared with TRBD2. CDR1 is MNHEY, CDR2 SVGAGI, per germline. CDR3 length: 15 residues. J was trimmed by 3 bases and V by 2 bases; bases with no gene match: 2.